The entry below gives a single T cell receptor (beta chain) sequence along with its context. As yet, its antigen is unknown. The length of the CDR3 is 19 residues. Per germline, CDR1 LNHDA and CDR2 SQIVND (reference sequence). Trimming cost V 2 bases and J 0 bases; bases outside gene matches: 11. This record belongs to a study of Ad26.COV2.S vaccination and SARS-CoV-2 variants. General study points: It is possible that the TCR breadth and depth analyses underestimated the total T cell responses.

Libraries were prepared by immunoSEQ multiplex PCR; TCRdb keeps only in-frame clonotypes and omits some of them. The data show about half a million clones, about 89% seen once. Specified treatment: roughly 19 received Ad26.COV2.S at low or high dose, single or two shots; roughly five received placebo; per-sample allocation not given. Sample collection was performed on day 63 after the first vaccine or placebo injection. This chain links TRBV19 with TRBJ2-1, with TRBD2 matching 9 bases. The sample in question was peripheral blood, obtained in a trial of Ad26.COV2.S vaccine versus placebo. The clonotype originates from a person aged 18-65 years who received the Ad26.COV2.S COVID-19 vaccine or a placebo. CDR3: CASSILGGLAYSSYNEQFF. The CDR3 DNA sequence: TGTGCCAGTAGTATATTAGGTGGACTAGCGTATAGCTCCTACAATGAGCAGTTCTTC.